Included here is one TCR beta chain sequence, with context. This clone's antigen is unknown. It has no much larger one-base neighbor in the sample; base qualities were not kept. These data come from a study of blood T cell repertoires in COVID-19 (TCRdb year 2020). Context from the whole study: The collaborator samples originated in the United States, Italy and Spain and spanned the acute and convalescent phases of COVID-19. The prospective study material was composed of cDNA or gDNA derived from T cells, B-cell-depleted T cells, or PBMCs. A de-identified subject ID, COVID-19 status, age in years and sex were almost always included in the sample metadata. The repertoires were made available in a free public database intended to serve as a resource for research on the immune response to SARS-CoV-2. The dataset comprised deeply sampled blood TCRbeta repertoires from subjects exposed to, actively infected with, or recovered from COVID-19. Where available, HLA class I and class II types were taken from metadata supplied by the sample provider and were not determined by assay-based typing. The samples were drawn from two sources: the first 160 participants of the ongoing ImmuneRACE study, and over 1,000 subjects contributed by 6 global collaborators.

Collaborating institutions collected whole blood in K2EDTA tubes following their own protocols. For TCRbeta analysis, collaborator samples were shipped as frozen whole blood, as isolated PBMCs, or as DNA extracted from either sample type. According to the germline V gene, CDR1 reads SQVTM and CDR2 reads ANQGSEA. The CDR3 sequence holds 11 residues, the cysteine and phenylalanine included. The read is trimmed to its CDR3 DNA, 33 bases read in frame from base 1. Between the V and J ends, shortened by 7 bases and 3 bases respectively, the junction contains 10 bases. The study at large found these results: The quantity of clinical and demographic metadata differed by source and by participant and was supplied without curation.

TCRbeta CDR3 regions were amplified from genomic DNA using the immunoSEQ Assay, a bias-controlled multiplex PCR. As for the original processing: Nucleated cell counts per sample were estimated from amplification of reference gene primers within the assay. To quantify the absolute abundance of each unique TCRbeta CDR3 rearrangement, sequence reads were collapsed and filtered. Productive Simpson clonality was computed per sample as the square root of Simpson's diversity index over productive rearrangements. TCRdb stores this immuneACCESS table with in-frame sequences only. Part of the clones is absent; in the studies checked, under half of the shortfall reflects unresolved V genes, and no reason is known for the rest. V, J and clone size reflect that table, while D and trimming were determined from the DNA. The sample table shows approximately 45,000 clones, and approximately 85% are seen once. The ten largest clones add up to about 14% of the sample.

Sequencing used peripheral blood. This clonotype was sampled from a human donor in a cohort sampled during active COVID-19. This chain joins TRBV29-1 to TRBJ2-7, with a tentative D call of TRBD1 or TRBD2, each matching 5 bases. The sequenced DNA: TGCAGCGGGGGGTCTAACTACGAGCAGTACTTC. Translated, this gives CSGGSNYEQYF.